This T cell receptor beta chain was identified during a study of T cells in Graves' hyperthyroidism and ophthalmopathy. For the study at large: At initial diagnosis, before any treatment had begun, peripheral blood was obtained. Study-wide findings and caveats: Peripheral blood also featured most of the thyroid clonotypes expanded above 0.001. A 13 V-J signature model discriminated ophthalmopathy versus stable hyperthyroidism.

On this clonotype itself: Its antigen remains unidentified.

The diagnostic basis comprised clinical symptoms, serum thyroxine and TRAb, thyroid ultrasound and orbital computed tomography. CDR3 length: 14 amino acids. Trimming shortened V by 0 bases and J by 7 bases, and 12 bases separated the two germline ends. Germline lookup yields CDR1 ENHRY and CDR2 SYGVKD. Researchers took RNA transcripts and amplified the TCR beta CDR3 regions from them. Using the HTBI primer set, a first-round RT-PCR was run on the TCR CDR3. TCRdb reprocessed the multiplex PCR reads via MiXCR and lists one record per CDR3 protein. This table has around 350,000 distinct CDR3 sequences, about 16% appearing once.

The V gene is TRBV10-3, the J gene TRBJ1-1; no clear D gene. The source is a woman aged 60 to 75 with Graves' ophthalmopathy. The sequenced sample was blood. CDR3 amino acids: CAISESGTGSEAFF. DNA for the CDR3: TGTGCCATCAGTGAGTCAGGAACGGGGAGTGAAGCTTTCTTT.